The rows below give T cell receptor beta chains drawn from one sample of a study of human T cells and chemical hapten exposure. A single record per CDR3 protein comes from TCRdb applying MiXCR to the RACE reads. Of 35,000 to 45,000 distinct CDR3 sequences in the sample, roughly 12% were seen once. Material: whole blood, obtained in connection with sensitization to the hapten diphenylcyclopropenone (DPC). The receptors shown here come from a woman between 40 and 50 years old with alopecia areata. Some clones in this sample may be carry-over from other donors' samples. Both conserved end residues are part of each CDR3. The D gene is left open where the match is weak. A row's size may be missing; if present it is once, few, many or a size class.

TRBJ2-1 TRBV9 few NA TGTGCCAGCAGCGTAGCTATTTTCCAGAGGAATGAGCAGTTCTTC CASSVAIFQRNEQFF
TRBJ1-5 TRBV29-1 few NA TGCAGGCCCGGCGGGGGGCCTTCTCCCAACAATCAGCCCCAGCATTTT CRPGGGPSPNNQPQHF
TRBJ2-1 TRBV29-1 many NA TGCAGCGTTGGGGCACAATACAATGAGCAGTTCTTC CSVGAQYNEQFF
TRBJ2-7 TRBV28 few NA TGTGCCAGCAGTTTTCCCCTCTACGAGCAGTACTTC CASSFPLYEQYF
TRBJ1-6 TRBV27 many TRBD1 TGTGCCAGCAGCCTGACAGGGCAGAATTCACCCCTCCACTTT CASSLTGQNSPLHF
TRBJ1-5 TRBV20-1 NA NA TGCAGTGCTAGAGATCTGGGGCAGGCTAGCAATCAGCCCCAGCATTTT CSARDLGQASNQPQHF
TRBJ2-5 TRBV2 few TRBD2 TGTGCCAGCAGCCAAGGACTAGGATTAAGCCAAGAGACCCAGTACTTC CASSQGLGLSQETQYF
TRBJ1-5 TRBV12-3/TRBV12-4 many NA TGTGCCAGCAGTTTCTCGGGGGCGGATCAGCCCCAGCATTTT CASSFSGADQPQHF
TRBJ2-2 TRBV10-3 many NA TGTGCCATCAGTGAGTCGGCTGGCACCGGGGAGCTGTTTTTT CAISESAGTGELFF
TRBJ2-7 TRBV20-1 NA TRBD1 TGCAGTGCCACACCTTGGGCAGGGGGCAAGGACGAGCAGTACTTC CSATPWAGGKDEQYF
TRBJ2-3 TRBV28 few NA TGTGCCAGCAGTTCCCCGAACACAGATACGCAGTATTTT CASSSPNTDTQYF
TRBJ1-2 TRBV19 many NA TGTGCCAGTAGTCCGTCCCGGGACCCCTACTATGGCTACACCTTC CASSPSRDPYYGYTF
TRBJ2-3 TRBV10-1 many NA TGCGCCAGCAGTGTCATTAGCACAGATACGCAGTATTTT CASSVISTDTQYF
TRBJ1-2 TRBV4-1 NA NA TGCGCCAGCAGCCAAGTCGGTGGCAGCTTCTATGGCTACACCTTC CASSQVGGSFYGYTF
TRBJ1-1 TRBV29-1 many NA TGCAGCGTTGTTCAGGGGTTGAACACTGAAGCTTTCTTT CSVVQGLNTEAFF
TRBJ2-3 TRBV3-1 NA NA TGTGCCAGCAGCCTTTCGTGGGGGGCGGCGAATACGCAGTATTTT CASSLSWGAANTQYF
TRBJ2-7 TRBV30 once NA TGTGCCTGGAGGGCAGCAGCCTCCTACGAGCAGTACTTC CAWRAAASYEQYF
TRBJ1-1 TRBV28 few NA TGTGCCAGCAGATCACCGTCGAACACTGAAGCTTTCTTT CASRSPSNTEAFF
TRBJ2-7 TRBV20-1 NA NA TGCAGTGCTCCACCCCAGAGTGGGGAGCAGTACTTC CSAPPQSGEQYF
TRBJ2-7 TRBV27 many NA TGTGCCAGCAGTTTATCGACTGGCTATGGCGAGCAGTACTTC CASSLSTGYGEQYF
TRBJ1-1 TRBV29-1 many NA TGCAGCGTTGAGGGGGGCCCGGGTACTGAAGCTTTCTTT CSVEGGPGTEAFF
TRBJ2-7 TRBV6-2/TRBV6-3 NA NA TGTGCCAGCAGTTACTGGTCCTACGAGCAGTACTTC CASSYWSYEQYF
TRBJ2-7 TRBV28 NA NA TGTGCCAGCAGTTCTTTACCCTACGAGCAGTACTTC CASSSLPYEQYF
TRBJ1-4 TRBV10-3 NA TRBD1 TGTGCCATCAGCGTAACCGGGACAGCCGGGGGAAAACTGTTTTTT CAISVTGTAGGKLFF
TRBJ2-1 TRBV18 many NA TGTGCCAGCTCACCGGCAGGGAGGACCTACAATGAGCAGTTCTTC CASSPAGRTYNEQFF
TRBJ2-7 TRBV20-1 NA NA TGCAGTGCTAAAAGGCCAGCCTCCTACGAGCAGTACTTC CSAKRPASYEQYF
TRBJ2-1 TRBV15 NA NA TGTGCCACCAGCAGAGGGGAACGGAGGGATGAGCAGTTCTTC CATSRGERRDEQFF
TRBJ2-2 TRBV7-9 NA TRBD1 TGTGCCAGCTCGCCGGGACAGGGGAACACCGGGGAGCTGTTTTTT CASSPGQGNTGELFF
TRBJ2-3 TRBV3-1 many TRBD2 TGTGCCAGCAGCCAAGGCGCGGGAGTCACAGATACGCAGTATTTT CASSQGAGVTDTQYF
TRBJ2-7 TRBV28 few NA TGTGCCAGCAGACTCAGCGTAGCAGAGGAGTACTTC CASRLSVAEEYF
TRBJ2-5 TRBV5-1 few TRBD1 TGCGCCAGCAGCTCGCTGGACAGGCCGGAGACCCAGTACTTC CASSSLDRPETQYF
TRBJ2-1 TRBV28 many TRBD2 TGTGCCAGCAGCCCCGTCCTAGCGGGGGTTAGCTCCTACAATGAGCAGTTCTTC CASSPVLAGVSSYNEQFF
TRBJ1-6 TRBV28 many NA TGTGCCAGCAGCCGAACGTGGGTGATGGCCCTCCACTTT CASSRTWVMALHF
TRBJ1-1 TRBV27 many NA TGTGCCAGCAGTCGAGGGAGGTCTCACACTGAAGCTTTCTTT CASSRGRSHTEAFF
TRBJ2-5 TRBV6-2/TRBV6-3 NA NA TGTGCCAGCACCCCCCGGGACATCCAGCAGACCCAGTACTTC CASTPRDIQQTQYF
TRBJ2-1 TRBV5-1 many TRBD2 TGCGCCAGCAGCACGGATGGGACTAGCGGGACATCCTACAATGAGCAGTTCTTC CASSTDGTSGTSYNEQFF
TRBJ1-1 TRBV19 NA NA TGTGCCAGTAGTATAGGAGAGAACACTGAAGCTTTCTTT CASSIGENTEAFF
TRBJ1-1 TRBV29-1 many NA TGCAGCGTTGTCCTAGTCCCGGACGTAGGCTTT CSVVLVPDVGF
TRBJ1-4 TRBV7-2 few NA TGTGCCAGCAGCTTACAAGGGCGGGAAAAACTGTTTTTT CASSLQGREKLFF
TRBJ1-2 TRBV30 many TRBD1 TGTGCCTGGACGGGACAGGGTTTCCTCGGCTACACCTTC CAWTGQGFLGYTF